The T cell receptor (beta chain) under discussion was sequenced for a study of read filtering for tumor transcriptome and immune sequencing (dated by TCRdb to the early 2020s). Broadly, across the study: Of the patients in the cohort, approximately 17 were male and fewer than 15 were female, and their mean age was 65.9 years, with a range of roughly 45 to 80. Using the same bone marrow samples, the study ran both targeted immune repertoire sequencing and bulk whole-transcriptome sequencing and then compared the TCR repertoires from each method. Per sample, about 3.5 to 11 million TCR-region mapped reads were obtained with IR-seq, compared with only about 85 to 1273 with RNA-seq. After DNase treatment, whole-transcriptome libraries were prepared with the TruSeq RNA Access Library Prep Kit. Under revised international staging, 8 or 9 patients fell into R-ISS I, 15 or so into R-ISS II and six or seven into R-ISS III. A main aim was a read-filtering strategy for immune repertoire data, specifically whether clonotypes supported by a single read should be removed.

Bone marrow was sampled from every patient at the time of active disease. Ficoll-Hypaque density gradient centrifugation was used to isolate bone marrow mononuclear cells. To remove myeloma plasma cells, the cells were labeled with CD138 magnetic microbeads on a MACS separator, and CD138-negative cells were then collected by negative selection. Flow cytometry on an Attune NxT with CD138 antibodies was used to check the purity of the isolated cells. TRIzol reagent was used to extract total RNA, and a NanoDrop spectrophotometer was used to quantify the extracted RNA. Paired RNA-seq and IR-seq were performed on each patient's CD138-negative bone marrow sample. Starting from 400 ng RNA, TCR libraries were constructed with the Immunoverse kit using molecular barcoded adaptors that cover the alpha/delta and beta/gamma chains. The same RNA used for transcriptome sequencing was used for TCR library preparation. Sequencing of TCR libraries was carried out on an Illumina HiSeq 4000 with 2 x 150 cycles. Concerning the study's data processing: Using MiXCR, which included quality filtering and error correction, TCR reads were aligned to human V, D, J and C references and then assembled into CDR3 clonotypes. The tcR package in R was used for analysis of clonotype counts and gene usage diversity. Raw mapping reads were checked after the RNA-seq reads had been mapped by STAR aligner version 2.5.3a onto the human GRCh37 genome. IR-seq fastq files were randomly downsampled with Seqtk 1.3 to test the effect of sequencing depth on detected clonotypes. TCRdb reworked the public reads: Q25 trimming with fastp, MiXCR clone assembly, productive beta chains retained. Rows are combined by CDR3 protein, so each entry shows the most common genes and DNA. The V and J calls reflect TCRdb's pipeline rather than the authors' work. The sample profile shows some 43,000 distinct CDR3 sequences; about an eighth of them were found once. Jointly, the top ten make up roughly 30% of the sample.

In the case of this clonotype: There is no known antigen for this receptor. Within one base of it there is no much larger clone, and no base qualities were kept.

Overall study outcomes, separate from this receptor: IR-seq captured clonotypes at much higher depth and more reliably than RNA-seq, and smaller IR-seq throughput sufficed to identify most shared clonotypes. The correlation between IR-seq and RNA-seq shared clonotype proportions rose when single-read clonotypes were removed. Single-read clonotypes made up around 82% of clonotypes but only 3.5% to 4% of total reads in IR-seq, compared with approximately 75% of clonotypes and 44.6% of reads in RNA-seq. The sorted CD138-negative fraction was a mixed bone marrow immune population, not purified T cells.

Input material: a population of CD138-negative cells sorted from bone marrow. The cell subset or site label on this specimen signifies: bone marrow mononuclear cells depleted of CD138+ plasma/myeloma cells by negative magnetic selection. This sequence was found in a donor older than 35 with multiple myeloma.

CDR3 region: CASSYSYIRDNEQFF. DNA sequence: TGTGCCAGCAGTTACTCGTACATCCGGGACAATGAGCAGTTCTTC. The chain uses TRBV6-5 and TRBJ2-1, with no confident D gene call. As encoded in the germline V gene, CDR1 is MNHEY while CDR2 is SVGAGI. The V and J ends are trimmed by 0 bases and 5 bases, leaving 11 bases between them. Including cysteine and phenylalanine, the CDR3 has 15 amino acids. Solely the CDR3 DNA is kept, with 45 bases framed from the first base.